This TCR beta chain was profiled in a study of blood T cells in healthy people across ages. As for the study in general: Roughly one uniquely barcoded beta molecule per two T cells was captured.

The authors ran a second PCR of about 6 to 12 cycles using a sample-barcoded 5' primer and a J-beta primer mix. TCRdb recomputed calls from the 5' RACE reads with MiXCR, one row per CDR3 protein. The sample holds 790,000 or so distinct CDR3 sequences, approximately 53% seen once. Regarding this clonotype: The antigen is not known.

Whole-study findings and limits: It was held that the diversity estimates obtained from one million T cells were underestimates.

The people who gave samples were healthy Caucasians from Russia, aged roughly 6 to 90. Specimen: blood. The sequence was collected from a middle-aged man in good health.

The CDR3 here is CSAISEPDDYTF. The CDR3 nucleotides are TGCAGTGCCATATCGGAGCCTGATGACTACACCTTC. V and J are TRBV20-1 and TRBJ1-2; unclear D gene. The CDR3 loop spans 12 amino acids. V was pared by 6 bases and J by 10 bases, with 18 bases between. CDR1 is DFQATT and CDR2 is SNEGSKA in the germline V gene (reference sequence).